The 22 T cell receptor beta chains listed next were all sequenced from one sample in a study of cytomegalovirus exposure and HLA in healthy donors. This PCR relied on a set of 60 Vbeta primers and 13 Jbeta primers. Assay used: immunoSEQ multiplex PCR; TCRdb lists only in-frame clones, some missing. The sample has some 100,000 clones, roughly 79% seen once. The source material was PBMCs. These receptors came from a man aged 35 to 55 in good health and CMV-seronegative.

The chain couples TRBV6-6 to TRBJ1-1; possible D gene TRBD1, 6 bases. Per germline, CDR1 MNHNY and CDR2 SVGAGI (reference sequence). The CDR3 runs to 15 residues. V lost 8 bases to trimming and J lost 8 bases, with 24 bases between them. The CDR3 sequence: CASLDPGEGSGEAFF. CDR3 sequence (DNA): TGTGCCAGCCTTGATCCAGGGGAGGGTTCGGGGGAAGCTTTCTTT.

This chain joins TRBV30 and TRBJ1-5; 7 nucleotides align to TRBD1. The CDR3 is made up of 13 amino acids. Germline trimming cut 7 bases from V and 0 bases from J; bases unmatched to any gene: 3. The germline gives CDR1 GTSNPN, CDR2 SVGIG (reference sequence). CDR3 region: CAYGQDSNQPQHF. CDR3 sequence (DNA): TGTGCCTACGGACAGGATAGCAATCAGCCCCAGCATTTT.

Written as DNA, the CDR3 is TGTGCCAGCAGCCGTGGACTAGCGGGGGGAAGTACAGATACGCAGTATTTT. It translates to CASSRGLAGGSTDTQYF. The chain is built from TRBV7-3 and TRBJ2-3; 14 bases are shared with TRBD2. With V trimmed by 5 bases and J by 3 bases, 7 bases remained unmatched. Germline V CDR1 and CDR2: SGHTA, FQGTGA. This CDR3 has 17 amino acids.

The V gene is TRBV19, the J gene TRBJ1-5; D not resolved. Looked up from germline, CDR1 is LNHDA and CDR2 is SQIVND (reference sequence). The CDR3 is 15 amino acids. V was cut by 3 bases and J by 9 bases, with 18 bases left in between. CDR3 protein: CASSIGISSGSPQHF. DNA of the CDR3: TGTGCCAGTAGTATTGGCATCAGTTCAGGCTCGCCCCAGCATTTT.

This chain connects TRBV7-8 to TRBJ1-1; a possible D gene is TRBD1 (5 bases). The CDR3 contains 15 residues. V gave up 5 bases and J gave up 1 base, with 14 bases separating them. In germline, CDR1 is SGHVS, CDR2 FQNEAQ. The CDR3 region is CASSGLRGRNTEAFF. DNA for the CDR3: TGTGCCAGCAGCGGTCTGCGGGGGAGGAACACTGAAGCTTTCTTT.

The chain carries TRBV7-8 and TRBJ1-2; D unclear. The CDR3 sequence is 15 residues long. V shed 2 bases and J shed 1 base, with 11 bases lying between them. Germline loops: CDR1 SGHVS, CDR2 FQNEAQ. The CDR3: CASSLSGPLNYGYTF. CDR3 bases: TGTGCCAGCAGCTTATCGGGTCCCCTTAACTATGGCTACACCTTC.

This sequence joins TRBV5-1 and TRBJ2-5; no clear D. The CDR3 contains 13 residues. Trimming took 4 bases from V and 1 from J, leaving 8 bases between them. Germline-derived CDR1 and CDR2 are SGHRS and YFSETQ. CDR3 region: CASSPDTQETQYF. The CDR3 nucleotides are TGCGCCAGCAGCCCAGACACCCAAGAGACCCAGTACTTC.

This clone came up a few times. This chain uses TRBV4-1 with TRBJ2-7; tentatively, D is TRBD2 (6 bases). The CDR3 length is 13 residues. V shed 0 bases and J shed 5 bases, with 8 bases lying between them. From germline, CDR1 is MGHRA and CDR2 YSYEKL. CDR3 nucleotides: TGCGCCAGCAGCCAAGATTCGGGGGACGAGCAGTACTTC. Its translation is CASSQDSGDEQYF.

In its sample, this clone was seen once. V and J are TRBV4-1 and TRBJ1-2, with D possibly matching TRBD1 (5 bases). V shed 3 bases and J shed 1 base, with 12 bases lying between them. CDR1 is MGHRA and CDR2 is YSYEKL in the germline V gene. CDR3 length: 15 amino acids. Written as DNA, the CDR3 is TGCGCCAGCAGCCAGCAGGGTATTGGTAACTATGGCTACACCTTC. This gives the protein CASSQQGIGNYGYTF.

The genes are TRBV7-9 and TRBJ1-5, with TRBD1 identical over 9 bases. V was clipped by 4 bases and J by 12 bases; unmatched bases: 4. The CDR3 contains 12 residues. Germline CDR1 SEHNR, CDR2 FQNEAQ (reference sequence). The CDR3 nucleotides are TGTGCCAGCAGCTCAACAGGGGGCAACCAGCATTTT. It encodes CASSSTGGNQHF.

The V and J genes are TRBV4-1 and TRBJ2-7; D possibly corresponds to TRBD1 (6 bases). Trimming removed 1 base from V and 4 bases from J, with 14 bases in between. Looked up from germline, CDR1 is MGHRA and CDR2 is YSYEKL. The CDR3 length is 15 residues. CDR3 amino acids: CASSQVVRGDYEQYV. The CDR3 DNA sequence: TGCGCCAGCAGCCAAGTCGTCAGGGGCGATTACGAGCAGTACGTC.

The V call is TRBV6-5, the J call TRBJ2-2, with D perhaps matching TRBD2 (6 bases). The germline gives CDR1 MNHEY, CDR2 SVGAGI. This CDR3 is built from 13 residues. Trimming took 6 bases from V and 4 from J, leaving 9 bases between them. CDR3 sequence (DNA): TGTGCCAGCAGGGAGGGTCTCACCGGGGAGCTGTTTTTT. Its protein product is CASREGLTGELFF.

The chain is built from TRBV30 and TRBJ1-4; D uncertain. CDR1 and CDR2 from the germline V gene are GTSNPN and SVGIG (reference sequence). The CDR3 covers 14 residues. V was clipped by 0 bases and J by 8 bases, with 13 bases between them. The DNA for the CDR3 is TGTGCCTGGAGTGTAGGCTTGAGGTGGGAAAAACTGTTTTTT. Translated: CAWSVGLRWEKLFF.

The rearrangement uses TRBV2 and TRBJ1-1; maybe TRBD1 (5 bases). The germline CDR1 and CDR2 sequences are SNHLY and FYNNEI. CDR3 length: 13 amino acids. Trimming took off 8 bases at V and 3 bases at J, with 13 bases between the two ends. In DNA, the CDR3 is TGTGCCAGCTCTTGGGGGGGATACACTGAAGCTTTCTTT. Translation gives CASSWGGYTEAFF.

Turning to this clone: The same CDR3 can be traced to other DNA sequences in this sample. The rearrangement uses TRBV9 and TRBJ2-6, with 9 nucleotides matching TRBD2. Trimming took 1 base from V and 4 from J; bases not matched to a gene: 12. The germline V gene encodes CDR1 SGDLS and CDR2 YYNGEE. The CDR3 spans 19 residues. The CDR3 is CASSVSLAGVNSGANVLTF. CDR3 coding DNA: TGTGCCAGCAGCGTATCCTTAGCGGGGGTGAACTCCGGGGCCAACGTCCTGACTTTC.

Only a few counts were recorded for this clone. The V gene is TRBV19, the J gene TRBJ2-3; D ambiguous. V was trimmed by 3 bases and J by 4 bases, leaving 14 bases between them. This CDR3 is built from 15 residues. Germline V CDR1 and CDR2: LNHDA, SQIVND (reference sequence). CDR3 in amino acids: CASSINRVKADTQYF. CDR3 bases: TGTGCCAGTAGTATCAACCGGGTTAAGGCAGATACGCAGTATTTT.

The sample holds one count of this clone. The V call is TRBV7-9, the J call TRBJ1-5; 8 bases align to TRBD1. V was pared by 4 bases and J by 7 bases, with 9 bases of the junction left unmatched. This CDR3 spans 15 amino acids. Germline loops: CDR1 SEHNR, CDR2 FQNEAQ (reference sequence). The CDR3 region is CASSSPSGGEQPQHF. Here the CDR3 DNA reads TGTGCCAGCAGCTCACCTTCAGGGGGCGAACAGCCCCAGCATTTT.

CDR3 in DNA: TGTGCCAGCAGCTTCAGGGAAGGGGGCACTGAAGCTTTCTTT. It translates to CASSFREGGTEAFF. The chain recombines TRBV7-9 with TRBJ1-1; D perhaps matches TRBD1 (6 bases). Germline V gives CDR1 SEHNR, CDR2 FQNEAQ (reference sequence). The germline V and J ends were trimmed by 3 bases and 4 bases, with 12 bases remaining between them. This CDR3 contains 14 residues.

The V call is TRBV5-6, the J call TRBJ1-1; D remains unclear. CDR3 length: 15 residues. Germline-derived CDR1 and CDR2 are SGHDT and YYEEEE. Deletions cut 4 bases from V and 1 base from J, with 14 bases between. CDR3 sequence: CASSRIGTRNTEAFF. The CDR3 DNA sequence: TGTGCCAGCAGCCGTATTGGTACGCGGAACACTGAAGCTTTCTTT.

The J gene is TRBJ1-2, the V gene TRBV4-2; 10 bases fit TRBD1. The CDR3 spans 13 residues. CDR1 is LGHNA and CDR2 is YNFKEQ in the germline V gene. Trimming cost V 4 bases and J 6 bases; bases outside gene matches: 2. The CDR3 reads CASSPDRGHGYTF. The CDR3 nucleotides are TGTGCCAGCAGCCCCGACAGGGGGCATGGCTACACCTTC.

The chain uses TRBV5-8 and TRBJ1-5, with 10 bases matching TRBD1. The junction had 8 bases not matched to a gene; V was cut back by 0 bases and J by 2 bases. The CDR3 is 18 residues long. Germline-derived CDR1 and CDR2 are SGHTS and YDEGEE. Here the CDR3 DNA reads TGTGCCAGCAGCTTGGGACAGGGGGCCTTCGGTGGCAATCAGCCCCAGCATTTT. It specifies CASSLGQGAFGGNQPQHF.

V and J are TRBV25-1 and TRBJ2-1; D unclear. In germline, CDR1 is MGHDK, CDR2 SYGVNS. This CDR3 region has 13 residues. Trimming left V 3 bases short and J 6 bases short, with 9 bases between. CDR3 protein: CASSEVKRNEQFF. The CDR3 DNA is TGTGCCAGCAGTGAGGTCAAGCGCAATGAGCAGTTCTTC.